The entry below gives a single T cell receptor (beta chain) sequence along with its context. What it recognizes is unknown. This may stem from a read error, because a much larger clone lies one nucleotide away. This sample is drawn from a study of blood T cells in healthy people across ages. Donors were systemically healthy Caucasian individuals from Russia aged 6 to 90 years. Study observations and caveats: No conclusive comparison of naive versus antigen-experienced cells was possible with unsorted PBMCs. Whereas aged donors had fewer naive CD4+ cells, long-lived donors had more of them and higher diversity.

Combining a sample-barcoded 5' primer with a J-beta primer mix, a second PCR ran for roughly 7 to 12 cycles. TCRdb called the 5' RACE reads again in MiXCR, with one record for every CDR3 protein. The sample consists of 780,000 or so distinct CDR3 sequences, just over 55% of them appearing once. The CDR3 has 14 residues. Germline CDR1 reads SGHTA; CDR2 reads FQGNSA. Losses at the gene ends were 5 bases for V and 2 bases for J; bases not matched to a gene: 5. The chain links TRBV7-2 to TRBJ2-7; 8 bases match TRBD2. The clonotype comes from a man aged 35 to 55 in good health. Sequencing was done on a sample of blood. CDR3 DNA: TGTGCCAGCAGCCCGGGACTAGAGACCTACGAGCAGTACTTC. As protein: CASSPGLETYEQYF.